A single sample gave rise to the 7 T cell receptor beta chains below, sequenced in a study of shared clonotypes between healthy human individuals. The assay was immunoSEQ multiplex PCR, and TCRdb's table has in-frame clones only and misses some. Here the sample spans roughly 2.2 million clones, about 90% being singletons. Sequenced: naive CD4+ T cells from PBMCs. The sample's subset: CD45RA+ positively selected. The receptor set was obtained from a man aged 18 to 30 in good health. Some clones in this sample may be carry-over from other donors' samples.

The genes are TRBV7-2 and TRBJ2-1; 8 bases line up with TRBD2. The CDR3 has 15 amino acids. The germline V gene has CDR1 SGHTA and CDR2 FQGNSA. After removal of 2 bases from V and 7 bases from J, the junction contained 7 bases not matched to a gene. The CDR3 DNA reads as TGTGCCAGCAGCTTACTCGCGGGAGGTTTGAATGAGCAGTTCTTC. It yields the protein CASSLLAGGLNEQFF.

The chain uses TRBV6-1 and TRBJ1-5, with D possibly matching TRBD1 (6 bases). Trimming stripped 4 bases from V and 3 bases from J, with 10 bases between. The CDR3 runs to 14 residues. Per the germline V gene, CDR1 is MNHNS and CDR2 is SASEGT. DNA of the CDR3: TGTGCCAGCAGTGCCGGGACAAACAATCAGCCCCAGCATTTT. Translated: CASSAGTNNQPQHF.

The chain is built from TRBV7-2 and TRBJ2-7, with TRBD2 matching 8 bases. The V and J ends lost 5 bases and 3 bases, in that order; junction bases with no gene match: 9. This CDR3 is 15 amino acids long. CDR1 SGHTA and CDR2 FQGNSA come from the germline V gene. This chain's CDR3 is CASSVRLLADYEQYF. The DNA of the CDR3 is TGTGCCAGCAGCGTACGACTACTAGCGGACTACGAGCAGTACTTC.

The V and J genes are TRBV19 and TRBJ1-5; the match to TRBD1 covers 8 bases. V shed 4 bases and J 5 bases; nucleotides not matched to a gene: 16. This CDR3 spans 18 amino acids. CDR1 and CDR2 from the germline V gene are LNHDA and SQIVND (reference sequence). The CDR3 sequence is CASSKLQMRGTGYQPQHF. In DNA form, the CDR3 reads TGTGCCAGTAGTAAATTGCAAATGAGGGGGACAGGTTATCAGCCCCAGCATTTT.

The gene calls are TRBV2 and TRBJ1-5; maybe TRBD1 (5 bases). Germline loops: CDR1 SNHLY, CDR2 FYNNEI. Trimming stripped 5 bases from V and 7 bases from J, with 15 bases between. This CDR3 comprises 14 residues. This chain's CDR3 is CASSTQGSGQPQHF. CDR3 DNA: TGTGCCAGCAGTACCCAGGGCTCCGGGCAGCCCCAGCATTTT.

This chain uses TRBV6-1 with TRBJ1-1, with D possibly TRBD1 on 6 matching bases. The V end was cut by 3 bases, the J end by 5 bases, with 16 bases between. CDR1 MNHNS and CDR2 SASEGT come from the germline V gene. The CDR3 contains 15 residues. The CDR3 DNA reads TGTGCCAGCAGTGATTTGGCCAAAGGGGGTACTGAAGCTTTCTTT. This sequence encodes CASSDLAKGGTEAFF.

The gene calls are TRBV2 and TRBJ1-5, with TRBD1 matching over 7 bases. V gave up 5 bases and J gave up 0 bases; unmatched junction bases: 4. The germline CDR1 and CDR2 sequences are SNHLY and FYNNEI. The CDR3 runs 15 residues. CDR3 protein: CASSKDRNSNQPQHF. CDR3 in DNA: TGTGCCAGCAGTAAGGACAGGAATAGCAATCAGCCCCAGCATTTT.